This record covers a single T cell receptor beta chain. Antigen: not known. The sample is drawn from a study of blood T cells in healthy people across ages. Points from the study as a whole: Naive T cell percentage showed a strong correlation with the diversity of TCR beta. Naive CD4+ cell counts and diversity both ran higher in long-lived than in aged donors.

The use of a sample-barcoded 5' primer and a J-beta primer mix characterized a second PCR of roughly 6 to 12 cycles. Every molecule of cDNA carried a tag from a template-switch adaptor with 12 random nucleotides. From the 5' RACE reads, TCRdb called clonotypes with MiXCR, one entry per CDR3 protein. The sample holds roughly 900,000 distinct CDR3 sequences, about 30% seen once. What was sequenced was blood. The TCR sequence derives from a woman at least 80 years old in good health.

CDR3 bases: TGCAGTGCTAGGAGGAGCGGGAGTTCGAATGAGCAGTTCTTC. It specifies CSARRSGSSNEQFF. The V and J genes are TRBV20-1 and TRBJ2-1; 8 bases are shared with TRBD2. CDR1 is DFQATT, CDR2 SNEGSKA, per germline (reference sequence). This CDR3 has 14 residues. After removal of 3 bases from V and 7 bases from J, the junction contained 8 bases not matched to a gene.